These 14 T cell receptor beta chains share one sample of origin, sequenced in a study of T cell changes during pregnancy in multiple sclerosis. TCRdb's table, derived via immunoSEQ multiplex PCR, lists solely in-frame clones and lacks some. The table includes 30,000 to 35,000 clones, roughly 91% detected once. The sequencing used CD8+ T cells from peripheral blood mononuclear cells, collected before pregnancy. The receptors stem from a female donor with multiple sclerosis, enrolled in a pregnancy study.

The chain employs TRBV9 and TRBJ1-6; 11 bases match TRBD1. Looked up from germline, CDR1 is SGDLS and CDR2 is YYNGEE. Trimming removed 4 bases from V and 10 bases from J; junction bases left unmatched: 7. The CDR3 is 15 residues long. DNA of the CDR3: TGTGCCAGCAGCCCATGGACAGGGGGCGGGTCACCCCTCCACTTT. Protein product: CASSPWTGGGSPLHF.

The chain joins TRBV13 to TRBJ1-3; 8 bases align to TRBD1. V shed 10 bases and J 0 bases; nucleotides not matched to a gene: 5. The CDR3 runs 14 residues. CDR1 is PRHDT and CDR2 is FYEKMQ in the germline V gene (reference sequence). CDR3 coding DNA: TGTGCCACCCCGGACAGGGACTCTGGAAACACCATATATTTT. Encoded protein: CATPDRDSGNTIYF.

The rearrangement joins TRBV2 to TRBJ2-7; D is possibly TRBD2 (7 bases). The CDR3 has 14 amino acids. Trimming stripped 8 bases from V and 12 bases from J, with 26 bases between. Germline values: CDR1 SNHLY, CDR2 FYNNEI. The CDR3 sequence: CASLTGAGASMRYF. The CDR3 DNA follows: TGTGCCAGCCTAACCGGGGCGGGGGCAAGTATGCGGTACTTC.

This clone was seen a handful of times. This rearrangement joins TRBV6-1 to TRBJ2-3; 11 bases align to TRBD2. J lost 6 bases, V lost 2 bases, and 13 bases had no gene match. Germline V CDR1 and CDR2: MNHNS, SASEGT. CDR3 length equals 18 residues. The DNA for the CDR3 is TGTGCCAGCAGTGAAATCCCGGGTAGCGGGGGGGCGACGGATACGCAGTATTTT. Its protein is CASSEIPGSGGATDTQYF.

This clone was observed a few times. V is TRBV7-9 and J is TRBJ1-1, with a possible D match to TRBD1 (6 bases). CDR3 length equals 15 residues. Trimming pared 6 bases from V and 4 bases from J, leaving 18 bases between. CDR1 SEHNR and CDR2 FQNEAQ come from the germline V gene (reference sequence). The CDR3 region has the DNA TGTGCCAGCAGTCCAACCCAAGGGGGTTCCACTGAAGCTTTCTTT. It yields the protein CASSPTQGGSTEAFF.

This chain connects TRBV7-2 to TRBJ2-3; possible D gene TRBD1, 5 bases. Between the trimmed V and J ends, which lost 3 bases and 1 base, there was a span of 17 bases. The CDR3 is 17 residues long. Germline CDR1 and CDR2: SGHTA and FQGNSA. CDR3 amino acids: CASSLTLWGPGTDTQYF. CDR3 DNA: TGTGCCAGCAGCTTGACCCTATGGGGCCCAGGCACAGATACGCAGTATTTT.

This clone was observed at least ten times. This chain connects TRBV9 to TRBJ2-7; 15 nucleotides agree with TRBD2. Germline assignment: CDR1 SGDLS and CDR2 YYNGEE. This CDR3 is built from 15 residues. V trimming: 4 bases; J trimming: 4 bases; junction bases outside the gene matches: 3. The chain's CDR3 is CASSRGTSGGYEQYF. Written as DNA, the CDR3 is TGTGCCAGCAGCAGAGGGACTAGCGGGGGGTACGAGCAGTACTTC.

The V and J genes are TRBV27 and TRBJ2-2; D is possibly TRBD2 (6 bases). This CDR3 has 14 residues. The V end was cut by 3 bases, the J end by 4 bases, with 9 bases between. Germline V gives CDR1 MNHEY, CDR2 SMNVEV (reference sequence). The CDR3 DNA is TGTGCCAGCAGTTTCGCGGGGAGCACCGGGGAGCTGTTTTTT. Residues: CASSFAGSTGELFF.

The CDR3 nucleotides are TGTGCCTGGAGTGTAAGTTTGGCCAAAGCTTTCTTT. This codes for CAWSVSLAKAFF. The chain carries TRBV30 and TRBJ1-1; no definite D call. The CDR3 consists of 12 residues. Germline lookup yields CDR1 GTSNPN and CDR2 SVGIG (reference sequence). With 0 bases removed from V and 9 bases from J, the gap between germline ends came to 11 bases. Full variable domain (outside the CDR3, taken from reference TRBV30 and TRBJ1-1): SQTIHQWPATLVQPVGSPLSLECTVEGTSNPNLYWYRQAAGRGLQLLFYSVGIGQISSEVPQNLSASRPQDRQFILSSKKLLLSDSGFYLCAWSVSLAKAFFGQGTRLTVV.

V is TRBV28 and J is TRBJ2-3, with a possible D match to TRBD2 (6 bases). The CDR3 loop spans 14 amino acids. V was shortened by 6 bases and J by 1 base, with 11 bases between the two germline ends. Germline V gene lookup returns CDR1 MDHEN and CDR2 SYDVKM. CDR3 DNA sequence: TGTGCCAGCAGCCTCCCGGGAGGCACAGATACGCAGTATTTT. The encoded protein is CASSLPGGTDTQYF.

The chain joins TRBV7-8 to TRBJ1-4; D not certain. Per the germline V gene, CDR1 is SGHVS and CDR2 is FQNEAQ. Trimming cost V 1 base and J 8 bases, with 14 bases left between them. The CDR3 extends over 15 amino acids. The CDR3 DNA reads TGTGCCAGCAGCTTAGTTGCAGGAAAAGGCGAAAAACTGTTTTTT. Translation: CASSLVAGKGEKLFF.

The chain is built from TRBV6-4 and TRBJ2-3, with D perhaps TRBD2 (5 bases). V lost 2 bases to trimming and J lost 0 bases, with 9 bases between them. Germline values: CDR1 MRHNA, CDR2 SNTAGT. The CDR3 is 15 amino acids. Written as DNA, the CDR3 is TGTGCCAGCAGTGACGGGCGGACTAGCACAGATACGCAGTATTTT. Its translation is CASSDGRTSTDTQYF.

V is TRBV27 and J is TRBJ2-7; D might be TRBD2 (6 bases). Trimming removed 0 bases from V and 7 bases from J, with 7 bases in between. CDR3 length: 12 residues. The germline gives CDR1 MNHEY, CDR2 SMNVEV (reference sequence). The DNA of the CDR3 is TGTGCCAGCAGTTTATCCGGAGGGGAGCAGTACTTC. Encoded protein: CASSLSGGEQYF.

This chain connects TRBV5-4 to TRBJ2-7; 7 nucleotides align to TRBD1. Losses at the gene ends were 3 bases for V and 3 bases for J; bases not matched to a gene: 3. Germline V CDR1 and CDR2: SGHNT, YYREEE (reference sequence). The CDR3 totals 13 residues. The CDR3 DNA reads as TGTGCCAGCAGCTCGACAGGGATCTACGAGCAGTACTTC. This sequence encodes CASSSTGIYEQYF.